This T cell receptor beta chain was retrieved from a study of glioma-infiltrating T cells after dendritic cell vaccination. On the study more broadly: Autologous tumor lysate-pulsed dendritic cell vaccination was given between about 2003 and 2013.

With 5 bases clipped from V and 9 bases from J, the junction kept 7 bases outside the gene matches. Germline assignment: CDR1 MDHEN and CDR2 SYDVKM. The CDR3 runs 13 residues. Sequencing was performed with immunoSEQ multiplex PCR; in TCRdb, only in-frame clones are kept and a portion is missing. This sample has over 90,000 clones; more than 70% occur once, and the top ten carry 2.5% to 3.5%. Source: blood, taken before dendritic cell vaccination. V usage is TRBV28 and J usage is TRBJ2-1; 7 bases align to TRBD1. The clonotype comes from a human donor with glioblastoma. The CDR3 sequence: CASSRQGLGEQFF. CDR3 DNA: TGTGCCAGCAGTAGACAGGGCCTCGGTGAGCAGTTCTTC.